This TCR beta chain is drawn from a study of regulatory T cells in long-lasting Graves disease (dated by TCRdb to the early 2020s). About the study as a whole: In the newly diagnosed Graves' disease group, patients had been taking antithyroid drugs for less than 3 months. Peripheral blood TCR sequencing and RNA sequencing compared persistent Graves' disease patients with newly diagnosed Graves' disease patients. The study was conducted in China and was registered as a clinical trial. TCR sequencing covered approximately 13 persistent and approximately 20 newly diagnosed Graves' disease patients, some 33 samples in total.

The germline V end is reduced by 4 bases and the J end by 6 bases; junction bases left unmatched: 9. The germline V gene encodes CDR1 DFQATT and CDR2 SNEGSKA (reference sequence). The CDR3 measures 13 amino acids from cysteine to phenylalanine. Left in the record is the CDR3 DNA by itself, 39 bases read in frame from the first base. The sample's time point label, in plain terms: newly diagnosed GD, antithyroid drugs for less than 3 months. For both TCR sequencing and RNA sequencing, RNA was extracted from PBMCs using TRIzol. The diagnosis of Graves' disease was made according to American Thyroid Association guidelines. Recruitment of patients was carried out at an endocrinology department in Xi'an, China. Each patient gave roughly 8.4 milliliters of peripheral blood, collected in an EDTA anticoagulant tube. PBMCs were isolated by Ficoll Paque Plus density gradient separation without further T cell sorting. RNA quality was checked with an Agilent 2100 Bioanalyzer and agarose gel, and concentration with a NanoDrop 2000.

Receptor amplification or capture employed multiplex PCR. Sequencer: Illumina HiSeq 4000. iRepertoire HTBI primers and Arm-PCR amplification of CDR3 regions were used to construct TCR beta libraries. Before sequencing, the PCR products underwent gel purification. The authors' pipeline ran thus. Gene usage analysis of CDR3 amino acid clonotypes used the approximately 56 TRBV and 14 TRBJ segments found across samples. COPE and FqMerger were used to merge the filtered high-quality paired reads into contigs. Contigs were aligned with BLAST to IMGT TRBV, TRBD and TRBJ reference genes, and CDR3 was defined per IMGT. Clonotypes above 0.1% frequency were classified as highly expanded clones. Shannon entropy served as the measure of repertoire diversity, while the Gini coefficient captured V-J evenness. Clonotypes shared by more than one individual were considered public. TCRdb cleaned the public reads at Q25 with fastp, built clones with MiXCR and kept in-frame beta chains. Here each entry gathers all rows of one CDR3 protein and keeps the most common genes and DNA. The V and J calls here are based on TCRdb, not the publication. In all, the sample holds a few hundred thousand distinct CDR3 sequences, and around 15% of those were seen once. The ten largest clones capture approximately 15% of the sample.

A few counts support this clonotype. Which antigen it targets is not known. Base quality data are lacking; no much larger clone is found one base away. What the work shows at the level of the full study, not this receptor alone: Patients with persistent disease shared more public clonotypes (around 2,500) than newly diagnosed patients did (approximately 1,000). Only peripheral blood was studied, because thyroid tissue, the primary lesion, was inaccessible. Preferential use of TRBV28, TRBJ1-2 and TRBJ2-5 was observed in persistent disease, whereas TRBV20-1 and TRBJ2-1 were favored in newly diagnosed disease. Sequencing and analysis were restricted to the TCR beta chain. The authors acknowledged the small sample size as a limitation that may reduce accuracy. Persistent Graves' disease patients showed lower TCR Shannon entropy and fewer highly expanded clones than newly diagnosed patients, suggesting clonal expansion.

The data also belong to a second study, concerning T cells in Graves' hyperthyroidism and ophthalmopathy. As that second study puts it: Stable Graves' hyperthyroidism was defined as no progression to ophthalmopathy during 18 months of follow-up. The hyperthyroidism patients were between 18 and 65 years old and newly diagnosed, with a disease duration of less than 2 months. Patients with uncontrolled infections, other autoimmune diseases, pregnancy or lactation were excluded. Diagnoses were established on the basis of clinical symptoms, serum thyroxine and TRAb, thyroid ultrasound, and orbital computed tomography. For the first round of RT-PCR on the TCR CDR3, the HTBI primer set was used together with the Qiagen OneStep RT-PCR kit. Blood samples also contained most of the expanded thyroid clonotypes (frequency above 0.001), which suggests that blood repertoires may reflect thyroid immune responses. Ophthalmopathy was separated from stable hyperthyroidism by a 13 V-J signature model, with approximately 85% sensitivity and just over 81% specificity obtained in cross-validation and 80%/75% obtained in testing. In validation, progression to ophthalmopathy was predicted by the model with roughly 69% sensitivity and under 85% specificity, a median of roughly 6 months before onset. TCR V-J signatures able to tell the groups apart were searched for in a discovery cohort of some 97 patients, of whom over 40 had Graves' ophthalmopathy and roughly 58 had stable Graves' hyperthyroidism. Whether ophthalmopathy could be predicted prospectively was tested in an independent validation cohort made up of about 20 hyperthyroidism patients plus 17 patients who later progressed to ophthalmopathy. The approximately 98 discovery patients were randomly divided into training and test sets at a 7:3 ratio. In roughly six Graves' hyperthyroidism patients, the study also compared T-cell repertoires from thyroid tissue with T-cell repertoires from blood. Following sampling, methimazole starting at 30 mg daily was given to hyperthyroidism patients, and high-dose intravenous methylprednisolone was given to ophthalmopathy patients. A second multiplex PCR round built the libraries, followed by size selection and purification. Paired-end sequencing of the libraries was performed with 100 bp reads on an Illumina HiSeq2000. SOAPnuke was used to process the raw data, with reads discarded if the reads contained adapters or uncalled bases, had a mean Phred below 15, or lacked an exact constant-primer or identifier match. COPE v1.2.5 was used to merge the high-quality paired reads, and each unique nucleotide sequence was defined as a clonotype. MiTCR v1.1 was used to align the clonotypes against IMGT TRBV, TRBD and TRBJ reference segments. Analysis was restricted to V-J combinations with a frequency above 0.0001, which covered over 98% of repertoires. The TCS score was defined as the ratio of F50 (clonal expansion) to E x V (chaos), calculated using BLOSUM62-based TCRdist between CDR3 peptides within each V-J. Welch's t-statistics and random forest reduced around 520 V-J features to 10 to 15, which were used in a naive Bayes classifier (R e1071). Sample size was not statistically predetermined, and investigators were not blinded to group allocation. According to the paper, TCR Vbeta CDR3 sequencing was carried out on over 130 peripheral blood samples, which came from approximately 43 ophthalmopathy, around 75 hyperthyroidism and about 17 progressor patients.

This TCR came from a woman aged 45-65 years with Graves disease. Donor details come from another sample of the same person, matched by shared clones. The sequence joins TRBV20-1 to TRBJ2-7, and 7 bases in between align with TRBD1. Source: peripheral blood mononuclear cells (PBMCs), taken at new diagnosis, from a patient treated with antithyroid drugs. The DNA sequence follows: TGCAGTGCTACTGTAGGGGGCATTCCCGAGCAGTACTTC. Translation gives CSATVGGIPEQYF.